The rows below give T cell receptor beta chains drawn from one sample of a study of regulatory T cells in long-lasting Graves disease. TCRdb ran MiXCR on the multiplex PCR reads and lists one entry per CDR3 protein. The sample yields approximately 400,000 distinct CDR3 sequences, around 14% seen once. These data also formed part of another study, on T cells in Graves' hyperthyroidism and ophthalmopathy.

The material was peripheral blood mononuclear cells (PBMCs), obtained at new diagnosis, from a patient treated with antithyroid drugs. The origin of the receptors is a woman aged 25 to 39 with Graves disease. Each CDR3 is given with its conserved first and last residue. The order of the fields is V gene, D gene, clone size, J gene, CDR3 DNA, CDR3 protein. D genes are given only for firm matches. Only some rows state a clone size, as once, few, many or a class for expanded clones.

TRBV5-4	NA	NA	TRBJ1-6	TGTGCCAGCAGCGCCGGGAGTCCCTATAATTCACCCCTCCACTTT	CASSAGSPYNSPLHF
TRBV11-2	TRBD1	many	TRBJ2-3	TGTGCCAGCAGCCGACAGGGGGTCAGCACAGATACGCAGTATTTT	CASSRQGVSTDTQYF
TRBV18	TRBD1	many	TRBJ1-2	TGTGCCAGCTCACCCCCCGGGACAGTATATGGCTACACCTTC	CASSPPGTVYGYTF
TRBV24-1	NA	NA	TRBJ1-2	TGTGCCACCAGTGATTTCAATGGCTACACCTTC	CATSDFNGYTF
TRBV6-1	TRBD1	many	TRBJ1-2	TGTGCCAGCACTACAGGGGACTATGGCTACACCTTC	CASTTGDYGYTF
TRBV5-5	NA	many	TRBJ1-5	TGTGCCAGCAGCTTGGTAGGACAGAATCAGCCCCAGCATTTT	CASSLVGQNQPQHF
TRBV12-3/TRBV12-4	TRBD1	many	TRBJ1-1	TGTGCCAGCAGTCCGGGACAGGGATACCGCACTGAAGCTTTCTTT	CASSPGQGYRTEAFF
TRBV7-9	NA	few	TRBJ1-2	TGTGCCAGCAGCTCACCTAACAGGCTAGCGGCTGTGGGCTACACCTTC	CASSSPNRLAAVGYTF
TRBV24-1	NA	NA	TRBJ1-3	TGTGCCACCAGTCGGGGTTCCACCATATATTTT	CATSRGSTIYF
TRBV20-1	NA	many	TRBJ1-5	TGCAGTGCTAGAGATCTCACAGGGAGTCAGCCCCAGCATTTT	CSARDLTGSQPQHF
TRBV20-1	NA	many	TRBJ2-7	TGCAGTGCTAGAGCCCAACAGGGATTTCAATCCTACGAGCAGTACTTC	CSARAQQGFQSYEQYF
TRBV27	TRBD2	NA	TRBJ2-1	TGTGCCAGCAGCCAGAGTTTCGCGGGAGGGCCCGGTGAGCAGTTCTTC	CASSQSFAGGPGEQFF
TRBV7-2	TRBD2	NA	TRBJ2-7	TGTGCCAGCAGCCCGAGACTAGCGGGACTCGGCGAGCAGTACTTC	CASSPRLAGLGEQYF
TRBV7-9	TRBD1	many	TRBJ2-3	TGTGCCAGCAGCTTAACCGCCGGACAGGCCGAAGATACGCAGTATTTT	CASSLTAGQAEDTQYF
TRBV7-9	TRBD2	many	TRBJ2-2	TGTGCCAGCAGCTTCAGAAGCGGCGGGGGGAACACCGGGGAGCTGTTTTTT	CASSFRSGGGNTGELFF
TRBV9	TRBD2	many	TRBJ2-1	TGTGCCAGCAGCGCCGTAGCGGGTACTTACAATGAGCAGTTCTTC	CASSAVAGTYNEQFF
TRBV11-2	TRBD1	NA	TRBJ2-2	TGTGCCACGCCAGGGGGCGGAATCACCGGGGAGCTGTTTTTT	CATPGGGITGELFF
TRBV3-1	NA	many	TRBJ1-6	TGTGCCAGCAGCCAAGGAGGGAATTCACCCCTCCACTTT	CASSQGGNSPLHF
TRBV5-1	NA	many	TRBJ2-7	TGCGCCAGCAGCTTGCCGGACACCAGCTCCTACGAGCAGTACTTC	CASSLPDTSSYEQYF
TRBV2	TRBD1	few	TRBJ1-6	TGTGCCAGCATCCCCCGGGACAGGGTGCCCCCGGCGTCACCCCTCCACTTT	CASIPRDRVPPASPLHF
TRBV6-2/TRBV6-3	TRBD2	NA	TRBJ2-1	TGTGCCAGCACCATTAGCGGGATAGGGAATGAGCAGTTCTTC	CASTISGIGNEQFF
TRBV5-1	TRBD2	NA	TRBJ2-3	TGCGCCAGCAGCTTGGCGGCGGGAGGGCGAGATACGCAGTATTTT	CASSLAAGGRDTQYF
TRBV12-3/TRBV12-4	TRBD1	many	TRBJ2-5	TGTGCCAGCAGTCCGGGACAGGCGAAAGAGACCCAGTACTTC	CASSPGQAKETQYF
TRBV7-3	TRBD1	many	TRBJ2-3	TGTGCCAGCAGCTTTACATCCGGGACAGGGTATCTTAGCACAGATACGCAGTATTTT	CASSFTSGTGYLSTDTQYF
TRBV10-3	NA	many	TRBJ2-7	TGTGCCGCTCGGTCTGTCGACGAGCAGTACTTC	CAARSVDEQYF
TRBV12-3/TRBV12-4	TRBD1	NA	TRBJ2-7	TGTGCCAGCAGTTATCGGACAGGCCTCTACGAGCAGTACTTC	CASSYRTGLYEQYF
TRBV7-9	TRBD2	many	TRBJ2-7	TGTGCCAGCAGCCCCCCGGGAGCGGGAGTTGAGCAGTACTTC	CASSPPGAGVEQYF
TRBV7-2	NA	many	TRBJ2-7	TGTGCCAGCAGCTCAGCTAGCGCCGCGTTGGACGAGCAGTACTTC	CASSSASAALDEQYF
TRBV20-1	TRBD2	many	TRBJ2-1	TGCAGTGCTAGACCCCAAGGACTAGAGTCCTACAATGAGCAGTTCTTC	CSARPQGLESYNEQFF
TRBV18	NA	few	TRBJ2-7	TGTGCCAGCTCACTCCGACTAGGAATCTACGAGCAGTACTTC	CASSLRLGIYEQYF
TRBV28	TRBD2	many	TRBJ2-3	TGTGCCAGCAGTTTAGGCGGGACTACACTCACAGATACGCAGTATTTT	CASSLGGTTLTDTQYF
TRBV7-3	NA	NA	TRBJ2-7	TGTGCCAGCAGCTCCCACCGGGACTTC	CASSSHRDF
TRBV29-1	NA	many	TRBJ2-1	TGCAGCGCCTCCGGGACGGGTACGAATGAGCAGTTCTTC	CSASGTGTNEQFF
TRBV28	NA	few	TRBJ2-5	TGTGCCAGCAGTTTCCCCACCCCCCGAGGGACCCAGTACTTC	CASSFPTPRGTQYF
TRBV10-2	TRBD2	many	TRBJ2-1	TGCGCCAGCAGTGAGTCCCTCCACATAGCGGGAGGGCAGGATGAGCAGTTCTTC	CASSESLHIAGGQDEQFF
TRBV9	TRBD1	NA	TRBJ2-1	TGTGCCAGCAGCACCCGCGGACAGGGGCCGTACAATGAGCAGTTCTTC	CASSTRGQGPYNEQFF
TRBV3-1	NA	many	TRBJ2-4	TGTGCCAGCAGCCAAGAAAGGGAAGCCAAAAACATTCAGTACTTC	CASSQEREAKNIQYF
TRBV7-2	TRBD1	NA	TRBJ1-5	TGTGCCAGCAGCTTAGGACTATTTGGGACCGGGACAGAAAGCAATCAGCCCCAGCATTTT	CASSLGLFGTGTESNQPQHF
TRBV19	NA	few	TRBJ1-2	TGTGCCAGTAGTATATCCGCTAACTATGGCTACACCTTC	CASSISANYGYTF
TRBV20-1	TRBD1	NA	TRBJ2-6	TGCAGTGCTAGCCAGGGGGCCTTCTCTGGGGCCAACGTCCTGACTTTC	CSASQGAFSGANVLTF
TRBV11-2	TRBD2	NA	TRBJ2-1	TGTGCCAGCAGCGTTACCGGGACTAGCGGGACAGTTGAGCAGTTCTTC	CASSVTGTSGTVEQFF
TRBV18	NA	many	TRBJ2-7	TGTGCCAGCTCACCCCAGACAAGACAGGGAGGCGAGCAGTACTTC	CASSPQTRQGGEQYF
TRBV4-1	TRBD2	NA	TRBJ2-4	TGCGCCAGCAGCCAAGTGGATTTACTAGCGGGTCAGCTAGCCAAAAACATTCAGTACTTC	CASSQVDLLAGQLAKNIQYF
TRBV11-2	NA	many	TRBJ2-3	TGTGCCAGCAGCTTAGTGGGCGGGACCTCAGATACGCAGTATTTT	CASSLVGGTSDTQYF
TRBV29-1	NA	few	TRBJ2-1	TGCAGCGTCCATCCGGAAAACCCCAGGATGAACAATGAGCAGTTCTTC	CSVHPENPRMNNEQFF
TRBV6-2/TRBV6-3	NA	many	TRBJ2-7	TGTGCCAGCAGGGTCCAAATTGTCCGCGAGCAGTACTTC	CASRVQIVREQYF
TRBV5-5	NA	NA	TRBJ2-7	TGTGCCAGCAGCCTCCTTCTAGAGGTCGGCGAGCAGTACTTC	CASSLLLEVGEQYF
TRBV28	NA	many	TRBJ2-7	TGTGCCAGCCACCCCCCCAGCGGCAGCTCCTACGAGCAGTACTTC	CASHPPSGSSYEQYF